This T cell receptor beta chain was sequenced in a study of a mutant IDH1 vaccine in newly diagnosed glioma. Study in general: Eight vaccine doses were administered to patients at weeks 1, 3, 5, 7, 11, 15, 19 and 23. Patients previously underwent radiotherapy, temozolomide, or both, and most underwent both.

Concerning this clone itself: Its antigen is as yet unknown.

As to time point: week 5, during vaccination. Topical imiquimod accompanied each vaccine dose, which consisted of 300 ug of mutant IDH1 20-mer peptide. TCRdb's table, derived via immunoSEQ multiplex PCR, lists solely in-frame clones and lacks some. The repertoire has over 50,000 clones, 90% of them found once; the top ten carry roughly 5%. Study-wide findings and caveats: Approximately 93% of patients showed vaccine-induced immune responses across multiple MHC alleles.

Deletions cut 1 base from V and 2 bases from J, with 12 bases between. Per the germline V gene, CDR1 is MGHDK and CDR2 is SYGVNS. There are 16 residues in the CDR3. This chain uses TRBV25-1 with TRBJ2-1; tentatively, D is TRBD1 (5 bases). The sequence derives from a woman in her forties with glioma. The sequences come from PBMCs, collected from a glioma patient whose treatment included an IDH1 peptide vaccine. DNA for the CDR3: TGTGCCAGCAGTGAATCCCAGGGATCTACCTACAATGAGCAGTTCTTC. Translating gives CASSESQGSTYNEQFF.